The entry that follows covers one T cell receptor beta chain sequence. Time point here: patch test 1, 2 weeks after DPC sensitization. Regarding treatment: therapeutic diphenylcyclopropenone sensitization with weekly scalp DPC. Extraction of total RNA was performed on unfractionated whole blood. The data derive from a study of human T cells and chemical hapten exposure. The germline gives CDR1 MDHEN, CDR2 SYDVKM. The CDR3 runs to 12 residues. Trimming shortened V by 3 bases and J by 9 bases, and 6 bases separated the two germline ends. MiXCR, run by TCRdb on the RACE reads, gives a single entry per CDR3 protein. The sample lists tens of thousands of distinct CDR3 sequences; approximately 11% were seen once.

This rearrangement joins TRBV28 to TRBJ1-6; D unclear. This TCR was recovered from a woman aged 40 to 50 with alopecia areata. Some clones in this sample may be carry-over from other donors' samples. This specimen consisted of whole blood, obtained in connection with sensitization to the hapten diphenylcyclopropenone (DPC). CDR3 nucleotide sequence: TGTGCCAGCAGTTTGGAAGTTTCACCCCTCCACTTT. This translates into CASSLEVSPLHF.